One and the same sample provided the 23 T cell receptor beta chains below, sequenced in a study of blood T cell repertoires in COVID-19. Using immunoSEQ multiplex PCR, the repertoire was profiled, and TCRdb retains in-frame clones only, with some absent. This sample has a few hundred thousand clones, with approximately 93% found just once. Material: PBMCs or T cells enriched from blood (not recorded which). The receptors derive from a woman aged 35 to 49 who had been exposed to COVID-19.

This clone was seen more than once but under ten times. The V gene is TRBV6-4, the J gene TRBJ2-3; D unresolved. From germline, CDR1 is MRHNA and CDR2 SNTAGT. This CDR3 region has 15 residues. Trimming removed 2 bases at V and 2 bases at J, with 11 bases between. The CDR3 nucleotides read TGTGCCAGCAGTGACGATGTAGGAGACACAGATACGCAGTATTTT. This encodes CASSDDVGDTDTQYF.

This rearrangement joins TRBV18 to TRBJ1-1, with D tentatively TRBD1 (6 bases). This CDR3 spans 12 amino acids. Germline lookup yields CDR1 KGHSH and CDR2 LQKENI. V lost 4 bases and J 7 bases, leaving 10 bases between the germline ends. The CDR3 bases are TGTGCCAGCTCACAGAACAGGGATGAAGCTTTCTTT. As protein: CASSQNRDEAFF.

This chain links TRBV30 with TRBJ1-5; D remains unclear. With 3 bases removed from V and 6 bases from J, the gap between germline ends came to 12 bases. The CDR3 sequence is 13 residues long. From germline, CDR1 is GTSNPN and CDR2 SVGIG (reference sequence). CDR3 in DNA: TGTGCCTGGAGGCCGGGAGTGGGTCAGCCCCAGCATTTT. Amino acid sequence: CAWRPGVGQPQHF.

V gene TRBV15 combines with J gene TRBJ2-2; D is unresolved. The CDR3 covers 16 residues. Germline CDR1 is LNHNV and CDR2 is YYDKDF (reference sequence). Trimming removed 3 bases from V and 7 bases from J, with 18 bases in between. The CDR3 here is CATSRLPTELFGELFF. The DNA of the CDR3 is TGTGCCACCAGCAGGCTCCCAACGGAGCTATTCGGGGAGCTGTTTTTT. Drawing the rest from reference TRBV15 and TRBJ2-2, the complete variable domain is DAMVIQNPRYQVTQFGKPVTLSCSQTLNHNVMYWYQQKSSQAPKLLFHYYDKDFNNEADTPDNFQSRRPNTSFCFLDIRSPGLGDTAMYLCATSRLPTELFGELFFGEGSRLTVL.

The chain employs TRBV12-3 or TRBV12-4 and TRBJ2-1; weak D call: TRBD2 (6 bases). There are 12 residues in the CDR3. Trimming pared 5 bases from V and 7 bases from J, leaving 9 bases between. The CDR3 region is CASSRGSNEQFF. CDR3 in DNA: TGTGCCAGCAGTCGGGGGAGTAATGAGCAGTTCTTC.

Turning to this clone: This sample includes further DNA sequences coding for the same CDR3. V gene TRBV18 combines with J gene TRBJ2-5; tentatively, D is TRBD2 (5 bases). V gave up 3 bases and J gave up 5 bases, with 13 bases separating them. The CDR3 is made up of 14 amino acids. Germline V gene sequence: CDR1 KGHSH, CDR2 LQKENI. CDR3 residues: CASSPTGVGETQYF. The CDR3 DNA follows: TGTGCCAGCTCACCTACCGGGGTCGGGGAGACCCAGTACTTC. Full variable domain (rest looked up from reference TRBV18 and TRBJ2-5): NAGVMQNPRHLVRRRGQEARLRCSPMKGHSHVYWYRQLPEEGLKFMVYLQKENIIDESGMPKERFSAEFPKEGPSILRIQQVVRGDSAAYFCASSPTGVGETQYFGPGTRLLVL.

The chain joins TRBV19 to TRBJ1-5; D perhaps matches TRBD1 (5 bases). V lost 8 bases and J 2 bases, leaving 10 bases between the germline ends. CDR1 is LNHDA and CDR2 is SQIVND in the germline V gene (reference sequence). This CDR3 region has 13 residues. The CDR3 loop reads CASLGVGNQPQHF. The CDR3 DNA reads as TGTGCCAGTTTAGGGGTAGGCAATCAGCCCCAGCATTTT. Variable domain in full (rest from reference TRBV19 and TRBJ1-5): DGGITQSPKYLFRKEGQNVTLSCEQNLNHDAMYWYRQDPGQGLRLIYYSQIVNDFQKGDIAEGYSVSREKKESFPLTVTSAQKNPTAFYLCASLGVGNQPQHFGDGTRLSIL.

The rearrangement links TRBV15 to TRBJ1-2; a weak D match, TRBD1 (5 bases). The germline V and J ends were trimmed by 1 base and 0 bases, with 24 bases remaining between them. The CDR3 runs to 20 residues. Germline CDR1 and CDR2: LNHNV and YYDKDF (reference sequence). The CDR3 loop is CATSRVPRGLGGLANYGYTF. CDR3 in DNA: TGTGCCACCAGCAGAGTGCCGCGGGGACTGGGCGGTTTGGCTAACTATGGCTACACCTTC.

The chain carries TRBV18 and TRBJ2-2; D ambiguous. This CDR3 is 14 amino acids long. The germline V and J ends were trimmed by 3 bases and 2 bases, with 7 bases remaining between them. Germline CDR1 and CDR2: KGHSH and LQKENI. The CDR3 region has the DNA TGTGCCAGCTCACCTCTCTCTAACACCGGGGAGCTGTTTTTT. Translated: CASSPLSNTGELFF.

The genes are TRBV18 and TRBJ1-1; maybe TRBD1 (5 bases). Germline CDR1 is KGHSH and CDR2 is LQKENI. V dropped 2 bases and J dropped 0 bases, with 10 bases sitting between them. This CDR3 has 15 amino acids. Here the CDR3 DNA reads TGTGCCAGCTCACCATATGGGGCGATGAACACTGAAGCTTTCTTT. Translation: CASSPYGAMNTEAFF.

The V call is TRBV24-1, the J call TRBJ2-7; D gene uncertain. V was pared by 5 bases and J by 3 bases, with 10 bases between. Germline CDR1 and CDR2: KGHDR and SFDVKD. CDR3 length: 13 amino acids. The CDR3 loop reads CATSGDSHYEQYF. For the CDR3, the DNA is TGTGCCACCAGTGGTGACTCTCACTACGAGCAGTACTTC.

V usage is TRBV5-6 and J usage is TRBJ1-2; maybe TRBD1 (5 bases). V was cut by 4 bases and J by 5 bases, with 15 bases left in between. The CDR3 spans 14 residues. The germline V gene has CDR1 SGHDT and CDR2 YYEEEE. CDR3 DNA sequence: TGTGCCAGCAGCCCGACGGGGGACTTGTATGGCTACACCTTC. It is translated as CASSPTGDLYGYTF.

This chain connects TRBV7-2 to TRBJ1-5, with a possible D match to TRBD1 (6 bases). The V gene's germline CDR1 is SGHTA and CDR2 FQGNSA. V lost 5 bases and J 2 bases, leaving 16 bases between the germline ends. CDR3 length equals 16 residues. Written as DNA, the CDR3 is TGTGCCAGCAGCCCACAGGGACCCGGGGGCAATCAGCCCCAGCATTTT. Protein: CASSPQGPGGNQPQHF.

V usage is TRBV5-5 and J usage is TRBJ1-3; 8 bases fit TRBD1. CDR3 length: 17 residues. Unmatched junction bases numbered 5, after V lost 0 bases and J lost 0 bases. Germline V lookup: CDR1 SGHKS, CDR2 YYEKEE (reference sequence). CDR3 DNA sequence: TGTGCCAGCAGCTTGGAGCCAGGGGGCCTCTCTGGAAACACCATATATTTT. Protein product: CASSLEPGGLSGNTIYF.

The CDR3 region is CASSLVGTGDSPLHF. CDR3 DNA: TGTGCCAGCAGCTTGGTGGGGACAGGGGATTCACCCCTCCACTTT. The chain joins TRBV5-6 to TRBJ1-6, with 10 bases identical to TRBD1. In germline, CDR1 is SGHDT, CDR2 YYEEEE. The CDR3 is 15 amino acids. With V trimmed by 0 bases and J by 8 bases, 2 bases remained unmatched.

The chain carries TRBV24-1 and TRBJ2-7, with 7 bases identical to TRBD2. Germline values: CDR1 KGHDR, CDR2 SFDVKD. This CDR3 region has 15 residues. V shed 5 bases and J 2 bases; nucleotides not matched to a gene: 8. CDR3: CATSAAGALTYEQYF. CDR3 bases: TGTGCCACCAGTGCCGCGGGAGCCTTAACCTACGAGCAGTACTTC.

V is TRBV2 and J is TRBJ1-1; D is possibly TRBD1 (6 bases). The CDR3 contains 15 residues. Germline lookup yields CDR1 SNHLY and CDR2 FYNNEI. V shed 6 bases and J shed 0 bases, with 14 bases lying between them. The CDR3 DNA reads TGTGCCAGCAGGGGGGCCAGCGGAGTGAACACTGAAGCTTTCTTT. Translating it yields CASRGASGVNTEAFF.

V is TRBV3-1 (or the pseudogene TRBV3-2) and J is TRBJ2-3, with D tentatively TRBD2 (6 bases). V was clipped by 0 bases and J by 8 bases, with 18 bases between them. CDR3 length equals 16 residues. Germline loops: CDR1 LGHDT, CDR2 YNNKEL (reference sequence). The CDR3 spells CASSQEWRAGGVTQYF. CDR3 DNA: TGTGCCAGCAGCCAAGAGTGGCGGGCCGGGGGTGTTACGCAGTATTTT.

The CDR3 loop is CASSLGRLAGRDEQFF. The CDR3, as DNA: TGCGCCAGCAGCCTCGGGCGTCTAGCGGGAAGGGATGAGCAGTTCTTC. The rearrangement uses TRBV4-3 and TRBJ2-1, with 9 positions matching TRBD2. V dropped 4 bases and J dropped 8; count of bases not matched to a gene: 12. Germline lookup yields CDR1 LGHNA and CDR2 YSLEER. This CDR3 contains 16 residues.

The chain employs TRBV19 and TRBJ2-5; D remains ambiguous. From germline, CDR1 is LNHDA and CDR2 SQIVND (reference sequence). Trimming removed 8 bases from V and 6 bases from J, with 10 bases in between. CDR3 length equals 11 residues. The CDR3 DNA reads TGTGCCAGTCGGTGGGCCCAGACCCAGTACTTC. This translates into CASRWAQTQYF.

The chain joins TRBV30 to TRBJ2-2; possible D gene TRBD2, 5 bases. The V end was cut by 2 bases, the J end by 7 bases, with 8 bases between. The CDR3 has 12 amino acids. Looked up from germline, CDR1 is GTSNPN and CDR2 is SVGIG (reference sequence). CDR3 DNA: TGTGCCTGGAGTAAAGGAGGCGGGGAGCTGTTTTTT. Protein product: CAWSKGGGELFF.

The CDR3 DNA reads TGTGCCAGCAGTGTCGAAGAAACTAAAACAGGAGTCTCCTACAATGAGCAGTTCTTC. Encoded protein: CASSVEETKTGVSYNEQFF. The genes are TRBV2 and TRBJ2-1, with D perhaps TRBD1 (5 bases). CDR1 SNHLY and CDR2 FYNNEI come from the germline V gene. Between the trimmed V and J ends, which lost 4 bases and 0 bases, there was a span of 22 bases. This CDR3 spans 19 amino acids.

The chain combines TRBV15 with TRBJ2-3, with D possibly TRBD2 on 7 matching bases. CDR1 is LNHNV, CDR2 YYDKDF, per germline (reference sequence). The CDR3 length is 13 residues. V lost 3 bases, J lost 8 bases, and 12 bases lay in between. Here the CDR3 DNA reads TGTGCCACCAGCAGGGGGGGGCTTGGTACGCAGTATTTT. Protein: CATSRGGLGTQYF.